This T cell receptor (beta chain) was identified in a study of Graves' ophthalmopathy and Graves' hyperthyroidism. A diagnosis was made from clinical symptoms together with serum thyroxine, TRAb, thyroid ultrasound and orbital computed tomography. RNA transcripts served as template for amplifying TCR beta CDR3 sequences. HTBI primers served in a first-round RT-PCR, which a second-round multiplex PCR followed. MiXCR, applied by TCRdb to the multiplex PCR reads, yields one record per CDR3 protein. Of 580,000 or so distinct CDR3 sequences in the sample, under 45% are singletons; the top ten hold about 4.2%. On this clonotype: Just one base apart from a much larger clone, this may be a read error. The CDR3 does not end in the conserved phenylalanine or tryptophan, so this is likely a read error.

The sequenced material came from peripheral blood or thyroid tissue (not recorded which). The receptor was derived from an adult man with Graves' hyperthyroidism.

The CDR3 nucleotides read TGTGCCAGCAGCCCTGGACAGCATTCTAATGAAAAACTGTTTCTT. This gives the protein CASSPGQHSNEKLFL. This chain joins TRBV7-9 and TRBJ1-4; tentative D call: TRBD1 (6 bases). CDR1 is SEHNR and CDR2 is FQNEAQ in the germline V gene (reference sequence). This CDR3 has 15 amino acids. Trimming left V 5 bases short and J 3 bases short, with 13 bases between.